This T cell receptor (beta chain) was recovered during a study of blood T cell repertoires in COVID-19. In the study overall: Spain, Italy and the United States supplied samples that represented acute and convalescent COVID-19. T cells, B-cell-depleted T cells, or PBMCs provided the cDNA or gDNA that served as material.

The authors' processing: Nucleated cell counts were estimated from reference gene primer amplification. The protocol was immunoSEQ multiplex PCR, while the TCRdb copy is restricted to in-frame clones and leaves out a portion. V and J calls and clone size come straight from that table; D and trimming were deduced from the DNA. Here the sample spans 180,000 or so clones, approximately 87% being singletons. Trimming stripped 2 bases from V and 4 bases from J, with 9 bases between. This CDR3 comprises 13 residues. CDR1 is MNHEY and CDR2 is SVGEGT in the germline V gene. A remark on this clone: Other DNA sequences in the same sample also yield this CDR3.

The material sequenced was peripheral blood. The receptor was isolated from a man aged 18-30 years with active or convalescent COVID-19. The rearrangement uses TRBV6-2 or TRBV6-3 and TRBJ2-7, with a possible D match to TRBD2 (6 bases). CDR3 bases: TGTGCCAGCAGTTACGGGGGGAGTTACGAGCAGTACTTC. The encoded protein is CASSYGGSYEQYF.